This T cell receptor beta chain derives from a study of cytomegalovirus exposure and HLA in healthy donors. This CDR3 comprises 12 residues. Germline CDR1 LGHNA, CDR2 YNFKEQ. The V end was cut by 4 bases, the J end by 4 bases, with 8 bases between. Measured with immunoSEQ multiplex PCR; TCRdb has only the in-frame clones, and not every one. This table has about 240,000 clones, 87% appearing once. This clone occurred many times. The target antigen is unknown. Study-level findings and limits: With high specificity and sensitivity, the classifier reportedly diagnosed cytomegalovirus status. Subsequent analysis revealed that first-cohort TCR clusters tended to co-occur in the roughly 120 validation repertoires. The study listed around 150 cytomegalovirus-associated TCR beta chains. Among the CMV-associated chains, three were confirmed in vitro as specific for CMV antigens.

Specimen: PBMCs. The clonotype originates from a man aged 18 to 30 in good health and CMV-seronegative. The chain couples TRBV4-2 to TRBJ2-7; D not resolved. CDR3 region: CASSLERYEQYF. In nucleotides, the CDR3 is TGTGCCAGCAGCCTCGAGAGATACGAGCAGTACTTC.